This entry features one T cell receptor (beta chain) sequence. The CDR3 has 14 amino acids. V lost 1 base, J lost 5 bases, and 12 bases lay in between. CDR1 and CDR2 from the germline V gene are SGHDN and FVKESK. The entry originates in a study of blood T cell repertoires in COVID-19. Sequenced by immunoSEQ multiplex PCR; TCRdb stores in-frame clones only, minus some. The sample has a few hundred thousand clones, about 90% seen once. The sample taken for sequencing was peripheral blood. The chain carries TRBV14 and TRBJ2-7; unclear D gene. The receptor's source is a woman aged 65 to 85 with COVID-19, enrolled during active disease. CDR3 DNA sequence: TGTGCCAGCAGCCAAGTACCCAGATTACACGAGCAGTACTTC. Translated, it gives CASSQVPRLHEQYF.